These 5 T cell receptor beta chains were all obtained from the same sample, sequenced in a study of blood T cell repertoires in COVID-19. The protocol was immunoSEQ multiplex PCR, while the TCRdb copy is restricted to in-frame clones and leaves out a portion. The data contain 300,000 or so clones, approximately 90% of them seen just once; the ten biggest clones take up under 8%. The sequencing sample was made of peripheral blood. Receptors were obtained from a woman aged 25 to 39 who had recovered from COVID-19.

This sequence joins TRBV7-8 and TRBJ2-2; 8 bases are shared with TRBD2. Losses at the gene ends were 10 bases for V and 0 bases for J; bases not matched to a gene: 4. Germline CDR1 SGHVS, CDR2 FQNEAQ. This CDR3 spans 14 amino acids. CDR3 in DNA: TGTGCCACCAAGCGGGGGACGAACACCGGGGAGCTGTTTTTT. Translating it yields CATKRGTNTGELFF. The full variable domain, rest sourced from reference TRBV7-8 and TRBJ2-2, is GAGVSQSPRYKVAKRGQDVALRCDPISGHVSLFWYQQALGQGPEFLTYFQNEAQLDKSGLPSDRFFAERPEGSVSTLKIQRTQQEDSAVYLCATKRGTNTGELFFGEGSRLTVL.

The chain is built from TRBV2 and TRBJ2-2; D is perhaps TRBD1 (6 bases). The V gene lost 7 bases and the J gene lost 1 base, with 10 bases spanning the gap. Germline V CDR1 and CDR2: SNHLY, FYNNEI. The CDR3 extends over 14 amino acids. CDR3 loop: CASNGRGNTGELFF. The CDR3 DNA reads TGTGCCAGCAATGGCAGGGGGAACACCGGGGAGCTGTTTTTT.

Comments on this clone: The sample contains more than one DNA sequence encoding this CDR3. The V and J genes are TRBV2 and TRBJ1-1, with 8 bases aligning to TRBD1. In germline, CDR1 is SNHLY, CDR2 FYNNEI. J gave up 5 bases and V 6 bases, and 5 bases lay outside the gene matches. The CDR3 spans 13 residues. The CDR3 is CASSATGGTEAFF. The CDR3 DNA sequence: TGTGCCAGCAGCGCAACAGGGGGGACTGAAGCTTTCTTT.

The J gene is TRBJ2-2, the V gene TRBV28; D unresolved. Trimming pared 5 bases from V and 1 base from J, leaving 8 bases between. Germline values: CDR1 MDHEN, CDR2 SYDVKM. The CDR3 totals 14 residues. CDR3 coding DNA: TGTGCCAGCAGTCCCCCAATGAACACCGGGGAGCTGTTTTTT. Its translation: CASSPPMNTGELFF.

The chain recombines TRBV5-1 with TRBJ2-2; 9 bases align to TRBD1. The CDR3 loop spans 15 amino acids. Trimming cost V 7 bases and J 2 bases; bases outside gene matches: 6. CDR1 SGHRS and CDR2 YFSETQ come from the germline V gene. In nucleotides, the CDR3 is TGCGCCAGCGGATGGGGACAGGGTAACACCGGGGAGCTGTTTTTT. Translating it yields CASGWGQGNTGELFF.